These T cell receptor beta chains were read from a single sample in a study of T cell responses to AZD1222 COVID-19 vaccine. Sequenced by immunoSEQ multiplex PCR; TCRdb stores in-frame clones only, minus some. The data contain 65,000 to 100,000 clones, 80% of them singletons. Specimen: peripheral blood, collected on day 0 of AZD1222 vaccination. The receptor set was obtained from an adult in good health. CDR3s include the opening cysteine and the closing phenylalanine or tryptophan. D genes are given only for firm matches.

CDR3aa: CASSLKTSGGAYEQYF
v_gene: TRBV6-5
j_gene: TRBJ2-7
d_gene: TRBD2

CDR3aa: CASSLVRIGRNTGELFF
v_gene: TRBV27
j_gene: TRBJ2-2
d_gene: NA

CDR3aa: CAGVSRGWGSNEQFF
v_gene: TRBV2
j_gene: TRBJ2-1
d_gene: NA

CDR3aa: CASNRLTSSYEQYF
v_gene: TRBV6-5
j_gene: TRBJ2-7
d_gene: NA

CDR3aa: CASSLRLQETQYF
v_gene: TRBV13
j_gene: TRBJ2-5
d_gene: NA

CDR3aa: CASRGSGAGELFF
v_gene: TRBV6-5
j_gene: TRBJ2-2
d_gene: NA

CDR3aa: CASSRLANLPSQFF
v_gene: TRBV19
j_gene: TRBJ2-1
d_gene: NA

CDR3aa: CASSNPGEGNTEAFF
v_gene: TRBV19
j_gene: TRBJ1-1
d_gene: NA

CDR3aa: CSASGRNRFSNQPQHF
v_gene: TRBV20-1
j_gene: TRBJ1-5
d_gene: NA

CDR3aa: CACKRSPADTEAFF
v_gene: TRBV30
j_gene: TRBJ1-1
d_gene: NA

CDR3aa: CASSPARTSDTSTDTQYF
v_gene: TRBV5-1
j_gene: TRBJ2-3
d_gene: TRBD2

CDR3aa: CASMSGSSYEQYF
v_gene: TRBV5-1
j_gene: TRBJ2-7
d_gene: NA

CDR3aa: CASSGGTGGTGELFF
v_gene: TRBV2
j_gene: TRBJ2-2
d_gene: TRBD1

CDR3aa: CASSLVSTEPQHF
v_gene: TRBV7-8
j_gene: TRBJ1-5
d_gene: NA

CDR3aa: CASSLGTEAFF
v_gene: TRBV5-6
j_gene: TRBJ1-1
d_gene: NA

CDR3aa: CSVDGPSMGTEAFF
v_gene: TRBV29-1
j_gene: TRBJ1-1
d_gene: NA

CDR3aa: CASSVAGRLPMNTEAFF
v_gene: TRBV27
j_gene: TRBJ1-1
d_gene: NA

CDR3aa: CASSEIPSGGSYEQYF
v_gene: TRBV6-1
j_gene: TRBJ2-7
d_gene: TRBD2

CDR3aa: CASSPTPGQGDFYEQFF
v_gene: TRBV3-1/TRBV3-2
j_gene: TRBJ2-1
d_gene: TRBD1

CDR3aa: CASSLGTANTGELFF
v_gene: TRBV18
j_gene: TRBJ2-2
d_gene: TRBD1

CDR3aa: CASSIPPGQGGGYTF
v_gene: TRBV19
j_gene: TRBJ1-2
d_gene: TRBD1

CDR3aa: CASSYPGRGDEQFF
v_gene: TRBV6-5
j_gene: TRBJ2-1
d_gene: TRBD2

CDR3aa: CASSESRQGRTEAFF
v_gene: TRBV6-1
j_gene: TRBJ1-1
d_gene: TRBD1

CDR3aa: CASSQSIRDRESYEQYF
v_gene: TRBV23-1
j_gene: TRBJ2-7
d_gene: TRBD1

CDR3aa: CASATGGNIQYF
v_gene: TRBV19
j_gene: TRBJ2-4
d_gene: TRBD1

CDR3aa: CASSSFWSFGTNYGYTF
v_gene: TRBV5-1
j_gene: TRBJ1-2
d_gene: NA

CDR3aa: CASRSTGDNSPLHF
v_gene: TRBV7-9
j_gene: TRBJ1-6
d_gene: TRBD1

CDR3aa: CASSVTENTEAFF
v_gene: TRBV6-4
j_gene: TRBJ1-1
d_gene: NA

CDR3aa: CASSLGLVSSGNTIYF
v_gene: TRBV5-6
j_gene: TRBJ1-3
d_gene: NA

CDR3aa: CASSFLVSGTDTQYF
v_gene: TRBV5-6
j_gene: TRBJ2-3
d_gene: NA

CDR3aa: CASRNPYREGVGYGYTF
v_gene: TRBV19
j_gene: TRBJ1-2
d_gene: NA

CDR3aa: CASSFTGGQRNTIYF
v_gene: TRBV6-2/TRBV6-3
j_gene: TRBJ1-3
d_gene: TRBD1

CDR3aa: CASSFRGVTDTQYF
v_gene: TRBV7-9
j_gene: TRBJ2-3
d_gene: TRBD2

CDR3aa: CASSLAPTAAGELFF
v_gene: TRBV7-9
j_gene: TRBJ2-2
d_gene: NA

CDR3aa: CASSQAAGEMYEQYF
v_gene: TRBV4-2
j_gene: TRBJ2-7
d_gene: NA

CDR3aa: CASSLAGGAGRTELFF
v_gene: TRBV5-6
j_gene: TRBJ1-4
d_gene: TRBD1

CDR3aa: CASSLGQGAAQHF
v_gene: TRBV12-3/TRBV12-4
j_gene: TRBJ1-5
d_gene: NA